These T cell receptor beta chains were read from a single sample in a study of cytomegalovirus exposure and HLA in healthy donors. Sequencing used immunoSEQ multiplex PCR; TCRdb keeps in-frame clones, though not all of them. The table includes roughly 200,000 clones, about 81% detected once. Sequenced: PBMCs. Receptor source: a woman in her twenties or thirties in good health and CMV-seronegative. CDR3s include the opening cysteine and the closing phenylalanine or tryptophan. The D gene is left open where the match is weak. The size entry is marked missing in some rows and otherwise reads once, few, many or a size class.

clone_size: .
j_call: TRBJ1-5
d_call: .
v_call: TRBV18
cdr3_aa: CASSPSTGDQPQHF

clone_size: .
j_call: TRBJ1-1
d_call: .
v_call: TRBV4-2
cdr3_aa: CASSQDGVRQGKTEAFF

clone_size: .
j_call: TRBJ1-1
d_call: .
v_call: TRBV18
cdr3_aa: CASSPQNRDTEAFF

clone_size: .
j_call: TRBJ1-2
d_call: TRBD1
v_call: TRBV10-3
cdr3_aa: CAISEGTGGSNYGYTF

clone_size: .
j_call: TRBJ1-5
d_call: TRBD1
v_call: TRBV7-2
cdr3_aa: CASSPTGTGGWEPQHF

clone_size: .
j_call: TRBJ2-5
d_call: TRBD1
v_call: TRBV2
cdr3_aa: CAIKRDRYQETQYF

clone_size: .
j_call: TRBJ2-7
d_call: .
v_call: TRBV5-4
cdr3_aa: CASSTTGAYEQYF

clone_size: .
j_call: TRBJ2-1
d_call: TRBD2
v_call: TRBV14
cdr3_aa: CASSSRLAGSSYNEQFF

clone_size: .
j_call: TRBJ2-7
d_call: TRBD1
v_call: TRBV13
cdr3_aa: CASSEGPGQATYEQYF

clone_size: .
j_call: TRBJ2-7
d_call: TRBD2
v_call: TRBV27
cdr3_aa: CASSREGPPLEQYF

clone_size: .
j_call: TRBJ2-7
d_call: .
v_call: TRBV7-8
cdr3_aa: CASGRDRNYEQYF

clone_size: once
j_call: TRBJ2-7
d_call: TRBD2
v_call: TRBV5-4
cdr3_aa: CASSSGLAGTYEQYF

clone_size: .
j_call: TRBJ1-1
d_call: .
v_call: TRBV18
cdr3_aa: CASSPEINTEAFF

clone_size: .
j_call: TRBJ1-5
d_call: TRBD1
v_call: TRBV15
cdr3_aa: CATSNEGGQAYSNQPQHF

clone_size: .
j_call: TRBJ2-1
d_call: TRBD2
v_call: TRBV9
cdr3_aa: CASSAGTSGSLVRDEQFF

clone_size: .
j_call: TRBJ1-5
d_call: TRBD1
v_call: TRBV6-4
cdr3_aa: CASSHRGHRLDSNQPQHF

clone_size: .
j_call: TRBJ1-6
d_call: .
v_call: TRBV6-5
cdr3_aa: CASSYTGPYNSPLHF

clone_size: .
j_call: TRBJ2-1
d_call: .
v_call: TRBV6-6
cdr3_aa: CASSYSGTYNEQFF

clone_size: .
j_call: TRBJ2-4
d_call: .
v_call: TRBV15
cdr3_aa: CATSRDPGRESIQYF

clone_size: .
j_call: TRBJ2-7
d_call: TRBD1
v_call: TRBV10-2
cdr3_aa: CASRETGESYEQYF

clone_size: once
j_call: TRBJ2-7
d_call: .
v_call: TRBV29-1
cdr3_aa: CSVVRSTGAYEQYF

clone_size: .
j_call: TRBJ2-5
d_call: .
v_call: TRBV2
cdr3_aa: CASSESRDTQYF

clone_size: .
j_call: TRBJ1-4
d_call: TRBD1
v_call: TRBV5-6
cdr3_aa: CASSFRDRGLFF

clone_size: .
j_call: TRBJ2-1
d_call: .
v_call: TRBV5-3
cdr3_aa: CARSLSSDNEQFF

clone_size: .
j_call: TRBJ1-5
d_call: .
v_call: TRBV6-1
cdr3_aa: CASSDGGLGGNQPQHF

clone_size: .
j_call: TRBJ1-2
d_call: TRBD1
v_call: TRBV28
cdr3_aa: CASSPLTGVNGYTF

clone_size: .
j_call: TRBJ2-1
d_call: TRBD1
v_call: TRBV27
cdr3_aa: CASSLVATGRNEQFF

clone_size: .
j_call: TRBJ1-1
d_call: .
v_call: TRBV6-5
cdr3_aa: CASSSIRVAEAFF

clone_size: .
j_call: TRBJ2-5
d_call: .
v_call: TRBV10-1
cdr3_aa: CASRGGEETQYF

clone_size: .
j_call: TRBJ2-3
d_call: .
v_call: TRBV27
cdr3_aa: CASSSQGTDTQYF

clone_size: few
j_call: TRBJ2-1
d_call: TRBD2
v_call: TRBV9
cdr3_aa: CASSLGTSGRDYNEQFF

clone_size: .
j_call: TRBJ1-2
d_call: .
v_call: TRBV2
cdr3_aa: CASSGVDRGYTF

clone_size: .
j_call: TRBJ2-5
d_call: TRBD1
v_call: TRBV28
cdr3_aa: CASSSQGAGEETQYF

clone_size: .
j_call: TRBJ2-5
d_call: .
v_call: TRBV27
cdr3_aa: CASSQTNWRETQYF

clone_size: .
j_call: TRBJ2-2
d_call: TRBD1
v_call: TRBV6-5
cdr3_aa: CASSKDRGNTGELFF

clone_size: .
j_call: TRBJ2-7
d_call: TRBD1
v_call: TRBV30
cdr3_aa: CAWGTGVNYEQYF

clone_size: .
j_call: TRBJ1-4
d_call: TRBD1
v_call: TRBV9
cdr3_aa: CASSVGAGTGGKLFF

clone_size: .
j_call: TRBJ1-1
d_call: .
v_call: TRBV9
cdr3_aa: CASIFRVLTEAFF

clone_size: .
j_call: TRBJ1-2
d_call: TRBD1
v_call: TRBV5-1
cdr3_aa: CASSLRQGAAYGYTF

clone_size: .
j_call: TRBJ2-7
d_call: TRBD2
v_call: TRBV5-1
cdr3_aa: CASSEFSGGPTYEQYF

clone_size: .
j_call: TRBJ2-5
d_call: .
v_call: TRBV10-1
cdr3_aa: CASSESVVRTQYF